This T cell receptor (beta chain) was sequenced in a study of cytomegalovirus exposure and HLA in healthy donors. About the research overall: The Caucasian-associated ancestry cluster held roughly 80% of a few hundred genotyped donors. Study-level points and caveats: Using the classifier, cytomegalovirus status was reportedly diagnosed with high specificity and sensitivity. Earlier analysis yielded a pattern in which most TCR beta V segments were productive about 90% or about 30% of the time. Among donors in an Asian-associated ancestry cluster, a later analysis reportedly found fewer N-insertions than the approximately 670-donor mean.

V dropped 4 bases and J dropped 7; count of bases not matched to a gene: 11. The germline gives CDR1 SGHVS, CDR2 FNYEAQ. This CDR3 has 15 residues. As concerns this clone: What it recognizes is unknown.

Primers: 60 Vbeta forward and 13 Jbeta reverse. Repertoires were generated with immunoSEQ multiplex PCR, while TCRdb's copy carries only in-frame clones and drops some. The table shows roughly 180,000 clones, with 81% occurring only once. Sequenced sample: PBMCs. The TCR comes from a woman aged 18-29 years in good health and CMV-seropositive. The chain is built from TRBV7-6 and TRBJ1-2; 8 bases match TRBD1. The CDR3 DNA sequence: TGTGCCAGCAGCTCTAATACAGGGGGGGCTGTTGGCTACACCTTC. This gives the protein CASSSNTGGAVGYTF.